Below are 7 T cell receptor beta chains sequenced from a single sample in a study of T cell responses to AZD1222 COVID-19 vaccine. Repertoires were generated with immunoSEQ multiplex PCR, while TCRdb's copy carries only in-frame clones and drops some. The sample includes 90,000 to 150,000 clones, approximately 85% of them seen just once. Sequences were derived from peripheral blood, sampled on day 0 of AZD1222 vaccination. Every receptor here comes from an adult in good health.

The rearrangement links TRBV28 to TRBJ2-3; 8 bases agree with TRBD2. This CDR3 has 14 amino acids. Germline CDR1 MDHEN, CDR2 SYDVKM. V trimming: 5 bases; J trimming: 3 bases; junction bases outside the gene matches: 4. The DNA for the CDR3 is TGTGCCAGCAGTCGGGGGGGCACGACAGATACGCAGTATTTT. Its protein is CASSRGGTTDTQYF. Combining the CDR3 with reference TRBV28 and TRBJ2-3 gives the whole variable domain DVKVTQSSRYLVKRTGEKVFLECVQDMDHENMFWYRQDPGLGLRLIYFSYDVKMKEKGDIPEGYSVSREKKERFSLILESASTNQTSMYLCASSRGGTTDTQYFGPGTRLTVL.

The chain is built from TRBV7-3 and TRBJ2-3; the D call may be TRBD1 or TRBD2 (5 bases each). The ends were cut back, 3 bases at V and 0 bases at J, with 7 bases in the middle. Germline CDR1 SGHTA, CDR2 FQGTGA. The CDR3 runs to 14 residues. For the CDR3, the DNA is TGTGCCAGCAGCTTGGGACCTAGCACAGATACGCAGTATTTT. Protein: CASSLGPSTDTQYF.

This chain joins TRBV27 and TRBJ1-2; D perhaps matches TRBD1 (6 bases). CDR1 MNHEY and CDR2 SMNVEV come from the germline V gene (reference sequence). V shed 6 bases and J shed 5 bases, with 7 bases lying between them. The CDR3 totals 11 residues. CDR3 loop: CASRGGYGYTF. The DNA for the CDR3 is TGTGCCAGCAGAGGGGGTTATGGCTACACCTTC.

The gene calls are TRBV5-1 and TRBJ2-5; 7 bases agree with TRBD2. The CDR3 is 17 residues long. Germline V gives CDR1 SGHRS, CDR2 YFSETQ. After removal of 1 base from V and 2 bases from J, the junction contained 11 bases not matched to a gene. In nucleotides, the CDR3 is TGCGCCAGCAGCTTGTCTGCGGGGGTGGGGTGGCAAGAGACCCAGTACTTC. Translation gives CASSLSAGVGWQETQYF.

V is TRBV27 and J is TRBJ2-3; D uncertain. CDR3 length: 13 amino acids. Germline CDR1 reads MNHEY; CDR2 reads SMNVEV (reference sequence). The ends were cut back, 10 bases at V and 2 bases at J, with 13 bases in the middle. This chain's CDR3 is CATTPTNTDTQYF. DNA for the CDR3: TGTGCCACTACCCCCACTAACACAGATACGCAGTATTTT.

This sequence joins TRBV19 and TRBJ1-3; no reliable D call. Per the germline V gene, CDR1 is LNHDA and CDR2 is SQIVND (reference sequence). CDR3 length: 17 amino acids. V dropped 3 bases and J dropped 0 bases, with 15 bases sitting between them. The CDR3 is CASSMNSVGYSGNTIYF. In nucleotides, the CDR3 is TGTGCCAGTAGTATGAATTCCGTCGGTTACTCTGGAAACACCATATATTTT.

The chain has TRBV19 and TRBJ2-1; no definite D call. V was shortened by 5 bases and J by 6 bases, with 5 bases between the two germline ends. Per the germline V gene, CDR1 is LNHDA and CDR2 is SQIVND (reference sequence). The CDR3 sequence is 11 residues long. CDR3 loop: CASSRINEQFF. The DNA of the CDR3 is TGTGCCAGTAGTCGGATCAATGAGCAGTTCTTC.